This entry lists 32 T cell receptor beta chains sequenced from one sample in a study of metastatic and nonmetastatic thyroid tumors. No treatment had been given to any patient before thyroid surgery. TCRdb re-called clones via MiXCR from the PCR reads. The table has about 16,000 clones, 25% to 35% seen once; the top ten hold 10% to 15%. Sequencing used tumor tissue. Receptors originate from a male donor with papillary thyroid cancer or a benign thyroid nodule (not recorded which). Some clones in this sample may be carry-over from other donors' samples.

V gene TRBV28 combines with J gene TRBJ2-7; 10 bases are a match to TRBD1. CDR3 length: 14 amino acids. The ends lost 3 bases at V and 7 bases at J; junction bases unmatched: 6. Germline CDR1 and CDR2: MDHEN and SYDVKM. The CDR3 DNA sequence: TGTGCCAGCAGTTTTGGGGACAGGGGTTTGGAGCAGTACTTC. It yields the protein CASSFGDRGLEQYF.

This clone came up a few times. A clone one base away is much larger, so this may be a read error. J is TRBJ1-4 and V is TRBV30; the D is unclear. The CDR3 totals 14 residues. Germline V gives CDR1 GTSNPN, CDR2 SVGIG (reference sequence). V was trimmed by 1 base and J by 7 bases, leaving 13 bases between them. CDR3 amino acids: CAWSADKVSEKLFF. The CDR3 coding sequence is TGTGCCTGGAGTGCCGACAAGGTTAGTGAAAAACTGTTTTTT. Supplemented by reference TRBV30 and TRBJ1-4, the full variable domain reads SQTIHQWPATLVQPVGSPLSLECTVEGTSNPNLYWYRQAAGRGLQLLFYSVGIGQISSEVPQNLSASRPQDRQFILSSKKLLLSDSGFYLCAWSADKVSEKLFFGSGTQLSVL.

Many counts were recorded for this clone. The CDR3 region has the DNA TGTGCCAGCAGTCGAGACAGGGGATGGGAGACCCAGTACTTC. Translation gives CASSRDRGWETQYF. The rearrangement uses TRBV9 and TRBJ2-5; 8 bases match TRBD1. Germline CDR1 reads SGDLS; CDR2 reads YYNGEE. The V gene end was trimmed by 5 bases and the J gene end by 5 bases; junction bases not matched to a gene: 8. This CDR3 has 14 amino acids.

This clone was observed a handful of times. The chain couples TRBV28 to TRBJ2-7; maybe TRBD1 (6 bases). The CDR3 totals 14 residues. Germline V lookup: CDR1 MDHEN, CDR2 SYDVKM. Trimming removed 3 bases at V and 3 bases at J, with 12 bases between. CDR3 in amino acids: CASSLAGVVYEQYF. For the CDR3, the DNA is TGTGCCAGCAGTTTGGCAGGGGTAGTCTACGAGCAGTACTTC. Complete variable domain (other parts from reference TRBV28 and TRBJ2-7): DVKVTQSSRYLVKRTGEKVFLECVQDMDHENMFWYRQDPGLGLRLIYFSYDVKMKEKGDIPEGYSVSREKKERFSLILESASTNQTSMYLCASSLAGVVYEQYFGPGTRLTVT.

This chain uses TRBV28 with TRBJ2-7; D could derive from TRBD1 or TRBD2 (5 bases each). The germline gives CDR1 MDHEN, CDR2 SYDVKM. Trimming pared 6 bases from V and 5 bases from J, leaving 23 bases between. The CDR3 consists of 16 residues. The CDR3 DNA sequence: TGTGCCAGCAGCTCCATCTCCGGGACCGGCGCAGACGAGCAGTACTTC. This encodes CASSSISGTGADEQYF.

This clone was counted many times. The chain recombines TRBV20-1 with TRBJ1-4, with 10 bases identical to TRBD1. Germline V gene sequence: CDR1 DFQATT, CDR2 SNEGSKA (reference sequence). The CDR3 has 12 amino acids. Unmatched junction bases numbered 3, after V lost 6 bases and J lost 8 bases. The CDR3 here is CSAGQGLEKLFF. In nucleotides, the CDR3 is TGCAGTGCGGGACAGGGGCTCGAAAAACTGTTTTTT.

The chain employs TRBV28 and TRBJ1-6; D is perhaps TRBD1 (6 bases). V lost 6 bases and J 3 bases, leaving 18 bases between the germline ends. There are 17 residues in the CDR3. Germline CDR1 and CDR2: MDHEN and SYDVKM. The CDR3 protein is CASSAADRLLYNSPLHF. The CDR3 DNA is TGTGCCAGCAGCGCGGCAGACAGGTTGCTCTATAATTCACCCCTCCACTTT.

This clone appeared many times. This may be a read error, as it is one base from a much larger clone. In nucleotides, the CDR3 is TGTGCCAGCAGCCGGAGACTTGGCGGGTCCGGGCAGTACTTC. Protein sequence: CASSRRLGGSGQYF. The chain employs TRBV3-1 and TRBJ2-7, with D possibly matching TRBD2 (5 bases). The CDR3 extends over 14 amino acids. Per germline, CDR1 LGHDT and CDR2 YNNKEL (reference sequence). V lost 4 bases and J 9 bases, leaving 19 bases between the germline ends.

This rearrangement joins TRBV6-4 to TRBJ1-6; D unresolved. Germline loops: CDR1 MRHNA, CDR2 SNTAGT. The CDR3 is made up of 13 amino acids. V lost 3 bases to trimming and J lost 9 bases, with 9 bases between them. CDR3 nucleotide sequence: TGTGCCAGCAGTGATACAAGGCGTTCACCCCTCCACTTT. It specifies CASSDTRRSPLHF.

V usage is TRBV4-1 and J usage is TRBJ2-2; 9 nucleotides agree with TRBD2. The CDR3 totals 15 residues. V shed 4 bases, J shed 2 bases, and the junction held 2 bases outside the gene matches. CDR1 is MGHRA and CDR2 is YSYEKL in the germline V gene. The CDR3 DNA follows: TGCGCCAGCAGCCTACTAGCGGGTAACACCGGGGAGCTGTTTTTT. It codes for CASSLLAGNTGELFF.

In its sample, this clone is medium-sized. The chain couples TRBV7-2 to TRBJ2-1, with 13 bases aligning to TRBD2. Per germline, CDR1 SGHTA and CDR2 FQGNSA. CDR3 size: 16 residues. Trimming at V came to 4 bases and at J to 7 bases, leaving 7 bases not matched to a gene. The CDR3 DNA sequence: TGTGCCAGCAGCTCACCGGGACTAGCGGGACGGAATGAGCAGTTCTTC. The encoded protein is CASSSPGLAGRNEQFF.

The CDR3 sequence: CSARALDGLNTEAFF. CDR3 nucleotide sequence: TGCAGTGCTAGGGCCCTGGACGGATTAAACACTGAAGCTTTCTTT. V usage is TRBV20-1 and J usage is TRBJ1-1, with D hard to call. The germline V gene has CDR1 DFQATT and CDR2 SNEGSKA (reference sequence). Deletions cut 3 bases from V and 2 bases from J, with 16 bases between. This CDR3 is built from 15 residues.

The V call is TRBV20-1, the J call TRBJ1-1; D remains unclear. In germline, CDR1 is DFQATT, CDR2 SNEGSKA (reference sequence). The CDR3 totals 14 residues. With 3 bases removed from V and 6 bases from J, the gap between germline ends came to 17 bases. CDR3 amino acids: CSASLHQDVSEAFF. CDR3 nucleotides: TGCAGTGCTAGCCTTCATCAGGACGTATCTGAAGCTTTCTTT.

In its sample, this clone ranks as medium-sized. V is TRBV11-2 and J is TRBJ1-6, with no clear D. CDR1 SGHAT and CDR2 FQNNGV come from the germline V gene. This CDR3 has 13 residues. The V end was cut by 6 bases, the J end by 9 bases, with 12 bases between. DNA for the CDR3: TGTGCCAGCAGTTACCTGGGAGGTTCACCCCTCCACTTT. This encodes CASSYLGGSPLHF. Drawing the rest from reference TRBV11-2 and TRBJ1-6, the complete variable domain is EAGVAQSPRYKIIEKRQSVAFWCNPISGHATLYWYQQILGQGPKLLIQFQNNGVVDDSQLPKDRFSAERLKGVDSTLKIQPAKLEDSAVYLCASSYLGGSPLHFGNGTRLTVT.

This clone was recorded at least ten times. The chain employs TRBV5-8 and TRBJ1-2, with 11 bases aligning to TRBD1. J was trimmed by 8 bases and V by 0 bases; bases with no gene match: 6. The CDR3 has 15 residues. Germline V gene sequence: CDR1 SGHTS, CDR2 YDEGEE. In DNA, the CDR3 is TGTGCCAGCAGCTTGGCCATGGACAGGGGGCGCGGCTACACCTTC. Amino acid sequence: CASSLAMDRGRGYTF.

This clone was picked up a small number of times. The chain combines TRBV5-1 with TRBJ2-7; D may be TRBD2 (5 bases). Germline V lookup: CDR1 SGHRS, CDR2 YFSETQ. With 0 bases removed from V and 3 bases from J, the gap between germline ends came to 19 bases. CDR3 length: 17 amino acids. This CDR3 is CASSLVSRRAGLYEQYF. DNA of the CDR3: TGCGCCAGCAGCTTGGTATCCCGAAGGGCGGGCCTCTACGAGCAGTACTTC.

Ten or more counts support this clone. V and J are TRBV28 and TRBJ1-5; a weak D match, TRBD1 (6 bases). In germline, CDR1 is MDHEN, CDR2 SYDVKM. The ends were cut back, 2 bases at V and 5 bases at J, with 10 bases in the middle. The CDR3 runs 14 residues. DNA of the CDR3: TGTGCCAGCAGTTTAGAACAGGGCTATCAGCCCCAGCATTTT. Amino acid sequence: CASSLEQGYQPQHF.

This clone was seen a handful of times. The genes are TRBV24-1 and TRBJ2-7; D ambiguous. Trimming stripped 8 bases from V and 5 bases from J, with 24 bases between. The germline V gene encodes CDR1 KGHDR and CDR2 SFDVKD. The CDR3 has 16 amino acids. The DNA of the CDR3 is TGTGCCACCAACAACTGGAGCGAACTGCGCGGCCACGAGCAGTACTTC. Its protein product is CATNNWSELRGHEQYF.

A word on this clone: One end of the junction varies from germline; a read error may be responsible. CDR3: CSSRDHRGRNYGYTF. The DNA of the CDR3 is TGCAGTTCTAGAGATCATAGGGGCCGTAACTATGGCTACACCTTC. The rearrangement uses TRBV20-1 and TRBJ1-2, with D perhaps TRBD1 (5 bases). This CDR3 has 15 amino acids. Germline values: CDR1 DFQATT, CDR2 SNEGSKA (reference sequence).

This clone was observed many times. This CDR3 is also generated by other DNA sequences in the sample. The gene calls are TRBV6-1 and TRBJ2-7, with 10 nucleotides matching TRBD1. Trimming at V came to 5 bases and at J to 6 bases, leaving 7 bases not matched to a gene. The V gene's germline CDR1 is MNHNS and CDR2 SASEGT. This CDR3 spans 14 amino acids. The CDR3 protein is CASSNRQGAREQYF. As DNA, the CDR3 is TGTGCCAGCAGTAACCGACAGGGGGCGCGCGAGCAGTACTTC.

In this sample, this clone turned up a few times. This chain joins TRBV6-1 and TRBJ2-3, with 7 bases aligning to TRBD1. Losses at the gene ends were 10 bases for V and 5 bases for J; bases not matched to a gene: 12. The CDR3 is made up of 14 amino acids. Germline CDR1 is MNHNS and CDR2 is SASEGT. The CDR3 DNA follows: TGTGCCACCTCCCGGGGTGACAGGGAAGATACGCAGTATTTT. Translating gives CATSRGDREDTQYF.

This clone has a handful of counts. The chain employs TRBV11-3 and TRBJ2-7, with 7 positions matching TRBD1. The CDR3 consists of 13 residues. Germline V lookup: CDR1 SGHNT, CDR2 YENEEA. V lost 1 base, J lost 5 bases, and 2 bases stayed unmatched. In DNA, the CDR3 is TGTGCCAGCAGCTTAGGACAGGGCGACGAGCAGTACTTC. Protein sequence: CASSLGQGDEQYF.

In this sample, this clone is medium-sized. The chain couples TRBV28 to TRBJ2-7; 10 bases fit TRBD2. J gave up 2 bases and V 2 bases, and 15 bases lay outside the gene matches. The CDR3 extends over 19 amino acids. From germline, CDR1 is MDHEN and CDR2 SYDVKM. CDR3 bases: TGTGCCAGCAGTTTACTAGCGGGGGTTTCCCCTTCCATTCCCTACGAGCAGTACTTC. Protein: CASSLLAGVSPSIPYEQYF.

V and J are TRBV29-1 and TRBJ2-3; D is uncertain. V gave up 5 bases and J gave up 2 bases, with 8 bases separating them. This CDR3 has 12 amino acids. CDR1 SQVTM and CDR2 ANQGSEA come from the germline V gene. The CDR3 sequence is CSVNGDTDTQYF. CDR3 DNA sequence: TGCAGCGTTAACGGAGACACAGATACGCAGTATTTT.

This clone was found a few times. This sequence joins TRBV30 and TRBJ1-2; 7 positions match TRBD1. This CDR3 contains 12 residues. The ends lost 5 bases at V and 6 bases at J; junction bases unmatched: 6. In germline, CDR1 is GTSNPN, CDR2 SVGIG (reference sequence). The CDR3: CAWQTGLDGYTF. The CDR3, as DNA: TGTGCCTGGCAGACAGGGTTAGATGGCTACACCTTC.

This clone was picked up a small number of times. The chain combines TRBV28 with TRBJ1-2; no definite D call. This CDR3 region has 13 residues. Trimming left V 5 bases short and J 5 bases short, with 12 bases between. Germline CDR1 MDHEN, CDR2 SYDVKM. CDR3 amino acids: CASSVGLTYGYTF. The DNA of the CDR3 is TGTGCCAGCAGTGTAGGGCTCACTTATGGCTACACCTTC.

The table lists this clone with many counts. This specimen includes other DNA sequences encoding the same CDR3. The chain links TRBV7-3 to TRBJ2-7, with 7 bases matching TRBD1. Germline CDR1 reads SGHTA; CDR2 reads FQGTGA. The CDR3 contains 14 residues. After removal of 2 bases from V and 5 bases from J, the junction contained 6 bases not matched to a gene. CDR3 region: CASSLRPGGDEQYF. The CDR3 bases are TGTGCCAGCAGCTTACGGCCAGGGGGTGACGAGCAGTACTTC.

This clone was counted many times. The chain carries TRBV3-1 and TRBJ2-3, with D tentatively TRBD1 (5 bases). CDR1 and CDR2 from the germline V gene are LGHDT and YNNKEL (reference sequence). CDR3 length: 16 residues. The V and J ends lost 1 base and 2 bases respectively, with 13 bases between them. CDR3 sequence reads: CASSQGAGWTTDTQYF. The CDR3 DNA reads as TGTGCCAGCAGCCAAGGGGCAGGGTGGACCACAGATACGCAGTATTTT.

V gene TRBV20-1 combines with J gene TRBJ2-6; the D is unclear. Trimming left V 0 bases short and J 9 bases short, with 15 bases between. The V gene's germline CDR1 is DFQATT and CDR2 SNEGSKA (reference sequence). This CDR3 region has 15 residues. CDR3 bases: TGCAGTGCTAGAGATATGGCACACCCAGTCAACGTCCTGACTTTC. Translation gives CSARDMAHPVNVLTF.

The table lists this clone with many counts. Here the CDR3 reads CASSVGLAGDNEQFF. DNA for the CDR3: TGTGCCAGCAGCGTAGGGCTAGCGGGAGACAATGAGCAGTTCTTC. J is TRBJ2-1 and V is TRBV9; 10 bases agree with TRBD2. From germline, CDR1 is SGDLS and CDR2 YYNGEE. CDR3 length: 15 residues. V lost 0 bases and J lost 5; bases outside the gene matches: 2.

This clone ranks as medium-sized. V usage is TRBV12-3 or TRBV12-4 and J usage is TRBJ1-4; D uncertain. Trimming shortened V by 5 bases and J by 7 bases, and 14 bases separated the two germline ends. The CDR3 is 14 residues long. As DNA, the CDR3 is TGTGCCAGCAGTAGTTACAGCCGCAGTGAAAAACTGTTTTTT. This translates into CASSSYSRSEKLFF.

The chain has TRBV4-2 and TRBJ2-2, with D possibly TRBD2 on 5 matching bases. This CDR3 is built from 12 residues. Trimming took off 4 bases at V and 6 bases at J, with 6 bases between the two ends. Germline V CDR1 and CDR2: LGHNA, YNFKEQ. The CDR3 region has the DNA TGTGCCAGCAGCCCAGCGGCCGGGGAGCTGTTTTTT. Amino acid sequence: CASSPAAGELFF.